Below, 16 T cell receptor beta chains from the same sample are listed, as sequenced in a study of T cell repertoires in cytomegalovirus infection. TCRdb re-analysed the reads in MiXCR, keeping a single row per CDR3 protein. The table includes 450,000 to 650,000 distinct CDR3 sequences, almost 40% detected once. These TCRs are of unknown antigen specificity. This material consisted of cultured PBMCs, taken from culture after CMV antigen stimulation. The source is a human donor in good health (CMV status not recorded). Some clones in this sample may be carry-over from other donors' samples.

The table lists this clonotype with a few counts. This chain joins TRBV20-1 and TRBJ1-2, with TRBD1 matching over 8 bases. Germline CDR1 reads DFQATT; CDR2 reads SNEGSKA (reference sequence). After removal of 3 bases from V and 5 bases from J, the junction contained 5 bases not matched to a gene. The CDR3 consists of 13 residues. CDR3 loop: CSASQGAYYGYTF. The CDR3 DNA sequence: TGCAGTGCTAGCCAGGGGGCCTATTATGGCTACACCTTC.

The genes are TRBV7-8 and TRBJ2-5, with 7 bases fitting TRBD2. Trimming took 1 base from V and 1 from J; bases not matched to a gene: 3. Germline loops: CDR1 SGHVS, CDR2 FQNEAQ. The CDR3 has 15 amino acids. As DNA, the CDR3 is TGTGCCAGCAGCTTAGAGGCGGGAGTCCAAGAGACCCAGTACTTC. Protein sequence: CASSLEAGVQETQYF. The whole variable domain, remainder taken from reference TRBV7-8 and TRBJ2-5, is GAGVSQSPRYKVAKRGQDVALRCDPISGHVSLFWYQQALGQGPEFLTYFQNEAQLDKSGLPSDRFFAERPEGSVSTLKIQRTQQEDSAVYLCASSLEAGVQETQYFGPGTRLLVL.

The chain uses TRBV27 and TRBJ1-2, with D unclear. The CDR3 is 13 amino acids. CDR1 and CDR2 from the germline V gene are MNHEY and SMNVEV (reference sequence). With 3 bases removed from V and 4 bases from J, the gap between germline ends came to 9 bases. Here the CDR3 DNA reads TGTGCCAGCAGTTTCGGACGGTCCTATGGCTACACCTTC. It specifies CASSFGRSYGYTF.

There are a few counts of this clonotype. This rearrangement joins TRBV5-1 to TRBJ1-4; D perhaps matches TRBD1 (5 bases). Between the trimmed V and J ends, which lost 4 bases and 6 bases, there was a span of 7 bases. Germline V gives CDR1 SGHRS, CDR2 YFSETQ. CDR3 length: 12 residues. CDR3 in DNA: TGCGCCAGCAGCGGGGACGATGAAAAACTGTTTTTT. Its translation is CASSGDDEKLFF.

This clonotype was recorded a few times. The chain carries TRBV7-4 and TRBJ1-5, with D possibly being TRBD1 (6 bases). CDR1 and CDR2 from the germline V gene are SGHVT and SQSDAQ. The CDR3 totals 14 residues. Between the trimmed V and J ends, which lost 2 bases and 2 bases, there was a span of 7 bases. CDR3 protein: CASSLRGRNQPQHF. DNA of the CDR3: TGTGCCAGCAGCTTACGGGGGCGCAATCAGCCCCAGCATTTT.

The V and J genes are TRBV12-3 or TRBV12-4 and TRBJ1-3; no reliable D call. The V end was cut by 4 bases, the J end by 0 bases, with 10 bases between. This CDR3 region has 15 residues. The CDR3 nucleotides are TGTGCCAGCAGTTACTGGGGTAGCTCTGGAAACACCATATATTTT. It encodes CASSYWGSSGNTIYF.

The CDR3 here is CATSRERQGGEKLFF. The CDR3 DNA follows: TGTGCCACCAGCAGAGAGAGGCAGGGTGGTGAAAAACTGTTTTTT. The chain couples TRBV15 to TRBJ1-4; a possible D gene is TRBD1 (5 bases). V was clipped by 0 bases and J by 7 bases, with 12 bases between them. The CDR3 sequence is 15 residues long. CDR1 is LNHNV and CDR2 is YYDKDF in the germline V gene (reference sequence). Full variable domain (outside the CDR3, taken from reference TRBV15 and TRBJ1-4): DAMVIQNPRYQVTQFGKPVTLSCSQTLNHNVMYWYQQKSSQAPKLLFHYYDKDFNNEADTPDNFQSRRPNTSFCFLDIRSPGLGDTAMYLCATSRERQGGEKLFFGSGTQLSVL.

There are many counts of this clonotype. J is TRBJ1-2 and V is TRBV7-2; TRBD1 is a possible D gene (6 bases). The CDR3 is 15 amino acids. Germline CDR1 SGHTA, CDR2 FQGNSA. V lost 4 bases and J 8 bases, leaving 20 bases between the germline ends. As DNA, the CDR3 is TGTGCCAGCAGCTCCTCGACAGGACTCTATGCGGGCTACACCTTC. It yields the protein CASSSSTGLYAGYTF.

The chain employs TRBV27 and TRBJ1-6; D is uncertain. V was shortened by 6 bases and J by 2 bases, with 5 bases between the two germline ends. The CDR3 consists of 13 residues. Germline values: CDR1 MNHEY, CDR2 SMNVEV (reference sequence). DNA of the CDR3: TGTGCCAGCAGACGTACCTATAATTCACCCCTCCACTTT. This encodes CASRRTYNSPLHF.

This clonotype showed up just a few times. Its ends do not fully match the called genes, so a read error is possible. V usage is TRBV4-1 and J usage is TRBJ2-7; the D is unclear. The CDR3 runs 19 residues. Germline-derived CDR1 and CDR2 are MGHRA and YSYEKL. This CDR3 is CASSQQPASRRTHSYEHYF. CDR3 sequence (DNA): TGCGCCAGCAGCCAGCAGCCGGCCTCACGACGGACCCACTCCTACGAGCATTACTTC.

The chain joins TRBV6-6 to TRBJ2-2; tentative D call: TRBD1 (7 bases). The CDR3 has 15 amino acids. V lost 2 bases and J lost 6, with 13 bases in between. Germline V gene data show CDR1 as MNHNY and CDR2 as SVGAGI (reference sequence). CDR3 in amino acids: CASSYGGGPAGELFF. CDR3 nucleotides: TGTGCCAGCAGTTACGGAGGGGGCCCCGCCGGGGAGCTGTTTTTT.

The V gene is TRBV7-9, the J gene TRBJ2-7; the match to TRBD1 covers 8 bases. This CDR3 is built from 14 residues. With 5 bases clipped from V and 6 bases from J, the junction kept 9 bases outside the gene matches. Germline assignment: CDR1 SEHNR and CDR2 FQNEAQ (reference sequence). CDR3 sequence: CASSLTETGGEQYF. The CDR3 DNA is TGTGCCAGCAGCCTAACTGAAACAGGGGGCGAGCAGTACTTC.

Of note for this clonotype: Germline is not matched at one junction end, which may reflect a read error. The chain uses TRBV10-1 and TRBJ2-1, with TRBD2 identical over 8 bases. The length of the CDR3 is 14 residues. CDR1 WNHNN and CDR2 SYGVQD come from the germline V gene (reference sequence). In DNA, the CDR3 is TGCGCCAGCAGTCTCAGCGGGACTAGGGATGAGCAGTCCTTC. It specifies CASSLSGTRDEQSF.

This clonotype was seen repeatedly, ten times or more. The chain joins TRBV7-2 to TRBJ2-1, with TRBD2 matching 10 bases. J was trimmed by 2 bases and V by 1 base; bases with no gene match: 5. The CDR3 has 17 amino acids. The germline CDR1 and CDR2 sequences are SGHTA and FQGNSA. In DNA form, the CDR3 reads TGTGCCAGCAGCTTAGTAGGACTAGCGGTACCCTACAATGAGCAGTTCTTC. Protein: CASSLVGLAVPYNEQFF.

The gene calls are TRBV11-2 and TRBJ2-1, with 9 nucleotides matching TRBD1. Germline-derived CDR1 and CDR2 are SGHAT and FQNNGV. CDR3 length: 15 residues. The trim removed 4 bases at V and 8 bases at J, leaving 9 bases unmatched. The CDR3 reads CASSSLQGAFYEQFF. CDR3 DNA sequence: TGTGCCAGCAGCTCCTTACAGGGGGCATTTTATGAGCAGTTCTTC.

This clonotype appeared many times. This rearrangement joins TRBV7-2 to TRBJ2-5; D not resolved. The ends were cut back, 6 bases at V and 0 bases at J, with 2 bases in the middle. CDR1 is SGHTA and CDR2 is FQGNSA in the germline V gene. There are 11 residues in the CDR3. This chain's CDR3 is CASSYQETQYF. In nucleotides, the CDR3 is TGTGCCAGCAGTTACCAAGAGACCCAGTACTTC.